Listed below are T cell receptor beta chains from one sample, sequenced in a study of T cells after yellow fever vaccination. TCRdb fed the 5' RACE reads into MiXCR, producing one record per CDR3 protein. The sample includes some 320,000 distinct CDR3 sequences, about 4% of them seen just once. The sequenced sample was PBMCs, obtained 5 days after the yellow fever booster vaccination. Receptors originate from a man aged 18-30 years who received the YFV17D yellow fever vaccine. Both conserved end residues are part of each CDR3. A D gene is named only where the DNA matches it firmly. Size is omitted from some rows. Given values are once, few, many or a class for expanded clones.

d_call	clone_size	v_call	j_call	cdr3_nt	cdr3_aa
.	.	TRBV7-3	TRBJ2-1	TGTGCCAGCAGCTTAAGTCGCTGGGCAGATGAGCAGTTCTTC	CASSLSRWADEQFF
.	many	TRBV5-1	TRBJ2-3	TGCGCCAGCAGCCCAGGGTCGGATACGCAGTATTTT	CASSPGSDTQYF
.	.	TRBV29-1	TRBJ2-1	TGCAGCGCCCCCGGGGGGCTGTTGTCCTACAATGAGCAGTTCTTC	CSAPGGLLSYNEQFF
.	.	TRBV5-1	TRBJ1-6	TGCGCCAGCAGCTTGGCTTCTCCCGCGGAGTCACCCCTCCACTTT	CASSLASPAESPLHF
TRBD2	.	TRBV29-1	TRBJ2-5	TGCAGCGTTGAACCCAGTCTAGCGGAATACGAGGAGACCCAGTACTTC	CSVEPSLAEYEETQYF
.	few	TRBV13	TRBJ2-2	TGTGCCAGCAGCATGATCACAGTGGTCACCGGGGAGCTGTTTTTT	CASSMITVVTGELFF
.	few	TRBV4-3	TRBJ1-6	TGCGCCAGCAGCCAAGAAAAGATCCTTGTTTCACCCCTCCACTTT	CASSQEKILVSPLHF
.	many	TRBV19	TRBJ2-2	TGTGCCAGTAGTATAACCGGGGAGCTGTTTTTT	CASSITGELFF
.	many	TRBV7-6	TRBJ2-2	TGTGCCAGCAGCAAAACCCCACTTAGTGTAACCTCCGGGGAGCTGTTTTTT	CASSKTPLSVTSGELFF
TRBD1	.	TRBV6-5	TRBJ1-2	TGTGCCAGCAGTGCCGGGACAGGGGGCTTCTACGGCTACACCTTC	CASSAGTGGFYGYTF
.	few	TRBV6-5	TRBJ2-5	TGTGCCAGCAGTTACGGTGGCGCAGGGATGTACCAAGAGACCCAGTACTTC	CASSYGGAGMYQETQYF
.	few	TRBV7-2	TRBJ1-1	TGTGCCAGCAGATTGGAAGCGAACACTGAAGCTTTCTTT	CASRLEANTEAFF
TRBD2	many	TRBV6-4	TRBJ2-1	TGTGCCAGCAGTGACTCTAGCGGGGCCTACAATGAGCAGTTCTTC	CASSDSSGAYNEQFF
.	many	TRBV6-2/TRBV6-3	TRBJ1-5	TGTGCCAGCAGTTACTCGGGAAGGGGCAATCAGCCCCAGCATTTT	CASSYSGRGNQPQHF
TRBD1	few	TRBV6-5	TRBJ2-7	TGTGCCAGCAGTTACGACCCGGGACAGGGAAAGGGGGAGCAGTACTTC	CASSYDPGQGKGEQYF
.	many	TRBV11-2	TRBJ1-1	TGTGCCAGCAGCCCCAGCTTTAGACAGATCATGAACACTGAAGCTTTCTTT	CASSPSFRQIMNTEAFF
.	.	TRBV20-1	TRBJ2-5	TGCAGTGCCGTCGGGGGACAAGAGACCCAGTACTTC	CSAVGGQETQYF
TRBD1	.	TRBV15	TRBJ1-5	TGTGCCACCAGCCCAGGGGGGAGCAATCAGCCCCAGCATTTT	CATSPGGSNQPQHF
.	few	TRBV12-3/TRBV12-4	TRBJ1-4	TGTGCCAGCAGTTTGGCAGTTGCAACTAATGAAAAACTGTTTTTT	CASSLAVATNEKLFF
TRBD2	many	TRBV20-1	TRBJ2-5	TGCAGTGCTAGAGGGACTAGCGGTTCACAAGAGACCCAGTACTTC	CSARGTSGSQETQYF
.	.	TRBV10-3	TRBJ2-5	TGTGCCATCAGGCAGGAGCTTCTGGAGACCCAGTACTTC	CAIRQELLETQYF
.	many	TRBV5-1	TRBJ2-7	TGCGCCAGCAGCGCGGGGACAGTGGGAAGCTACGAGCAGTACTTC	CASSAGTVGSYEQYF
TRBD1	few	TRBV15	TRBJ2-2	TGTGCCACCAGCAGAGCGACAGGGCACACCGGGGAGCTGTTTTTT	CATSRATGHTGELFF
.	many	TRBV20-1	TRBJ1-1	TGCAGTGTTAGAGACGGGGCGAGCACTGAAGCTTTCTTT	CSVRDGASTEAFF
.	.	TRBV14	TRBJ2-2	TGTGCCAGCAGCCAGATGGGTCCCGGCAGGGGCACCGGGGAGCTGTTTTTT	CASSQMGPGRGTGELFF
.	few	TRBV5-1	TRBJ2-3	TGCGCCAGCAGCCAACAGGGAACGAGCACAGATACGCAGTATTTT	CASSQQGTSTDTQYF